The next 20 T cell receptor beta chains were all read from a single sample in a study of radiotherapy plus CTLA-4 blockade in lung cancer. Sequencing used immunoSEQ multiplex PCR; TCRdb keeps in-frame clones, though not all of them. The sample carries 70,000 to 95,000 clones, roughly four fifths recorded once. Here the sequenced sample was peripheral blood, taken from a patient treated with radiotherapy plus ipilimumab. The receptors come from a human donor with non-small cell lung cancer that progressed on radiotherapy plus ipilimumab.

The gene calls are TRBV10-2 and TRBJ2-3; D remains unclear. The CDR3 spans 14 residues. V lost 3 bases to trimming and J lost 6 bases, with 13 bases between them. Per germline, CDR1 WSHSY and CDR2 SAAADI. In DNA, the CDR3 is TGCGCCAGCAGTGACTGGGGAAGTCTGGATACGCAGTATTTT. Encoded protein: CASSDWGSLDTQYF.

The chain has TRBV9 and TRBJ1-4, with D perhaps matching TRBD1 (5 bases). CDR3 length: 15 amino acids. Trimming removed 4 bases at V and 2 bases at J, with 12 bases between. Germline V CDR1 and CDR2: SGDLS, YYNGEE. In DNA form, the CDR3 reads TGTGCCAGCAGCTTTGGGACCGCTACTAATGAAAAACTGTTTTTT. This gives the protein CASSFGTATNEKLFF.

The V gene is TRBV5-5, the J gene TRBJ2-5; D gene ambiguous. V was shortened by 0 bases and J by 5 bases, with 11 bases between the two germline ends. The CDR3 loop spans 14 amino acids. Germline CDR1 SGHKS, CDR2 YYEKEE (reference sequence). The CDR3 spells CASSLGVGVETQYF. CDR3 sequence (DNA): TGTGCCAGCAGCTTGGGTGTAGGCGTGGAGACCCAGTACTTC.

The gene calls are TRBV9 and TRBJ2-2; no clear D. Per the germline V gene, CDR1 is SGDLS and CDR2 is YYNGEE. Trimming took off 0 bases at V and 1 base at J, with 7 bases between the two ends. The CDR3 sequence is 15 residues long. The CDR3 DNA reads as TGTGCCAGCAGCGTAGGGACGGTGAACACCGGGGAGCTGTTTTTT. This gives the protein CASSVGTVNTGELFF.

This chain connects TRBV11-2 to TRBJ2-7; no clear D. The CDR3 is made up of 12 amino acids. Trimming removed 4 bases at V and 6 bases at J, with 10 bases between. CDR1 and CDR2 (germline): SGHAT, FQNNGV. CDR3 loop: CASSSSWSEQYF. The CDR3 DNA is TGTGCCAGCAGCTCCTCGTGGAGCGAGCAGTACTTC.

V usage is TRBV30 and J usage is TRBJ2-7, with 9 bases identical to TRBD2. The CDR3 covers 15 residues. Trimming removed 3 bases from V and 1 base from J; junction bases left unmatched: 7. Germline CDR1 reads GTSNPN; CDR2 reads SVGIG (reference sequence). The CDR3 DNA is TGTGCCTGGAGGGGAGGGACTAGCTCATCCTACGAGCAGTACTTC. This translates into CAWRGGTSSSYEQYF. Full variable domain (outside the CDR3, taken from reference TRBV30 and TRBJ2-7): SQTIHQWPATLVQPVGSPLSLECTVEGTSNPNLYWYRQAAGRGLQLLFYSVGIGQISSEVPQNLSASRPQDRQFILSSKKLLLSDSGFYLCAWRGGTSSSYEQYFGPGTRLTVT.

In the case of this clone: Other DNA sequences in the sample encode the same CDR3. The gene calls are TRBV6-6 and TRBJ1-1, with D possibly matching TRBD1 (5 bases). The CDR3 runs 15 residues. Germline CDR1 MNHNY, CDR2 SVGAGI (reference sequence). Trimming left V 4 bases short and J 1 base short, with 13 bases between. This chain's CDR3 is CASSSPGGRNTEAFF. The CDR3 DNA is TGTGCCAGCAGTTCCCCTGGGGGGAGGAACACTGAAGCTTTCTTT.

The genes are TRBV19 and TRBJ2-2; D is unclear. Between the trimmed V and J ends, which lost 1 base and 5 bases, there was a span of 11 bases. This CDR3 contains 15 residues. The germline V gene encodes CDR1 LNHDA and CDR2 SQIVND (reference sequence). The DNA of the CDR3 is TGTGCCAGTAGTATAGGCCTATATCAAACCGGGGAGCTGTTTTTT. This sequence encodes CASSIGLYQTGELFF.

CDR3 loop: CASSQKGLAGGTPSTDTQYF. DNA for the CDR3: TGTGCCAGCAGCCAAAAGGGACTAGCGGGGGGCACCCCTAGCACAGATACGCAGTATTTT. The chain couples TRBV14 to TRBJ2-3; 15 bases line up with TRBD2. Germline-derived CDR1 and CDR2 are SGHDN and FVKESK. The trim removed 2 bases at V and 0 bases at J, leaving 9 bases unmatched. The CDR3 has 20 amino acids.

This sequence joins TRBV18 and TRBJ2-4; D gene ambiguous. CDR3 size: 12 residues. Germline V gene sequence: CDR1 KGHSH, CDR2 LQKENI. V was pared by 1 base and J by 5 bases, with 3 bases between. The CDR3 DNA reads TGTGCCAGCTCACCACTGGAAAACATTCAGTACTTC. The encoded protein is CASSPLENIQYF.

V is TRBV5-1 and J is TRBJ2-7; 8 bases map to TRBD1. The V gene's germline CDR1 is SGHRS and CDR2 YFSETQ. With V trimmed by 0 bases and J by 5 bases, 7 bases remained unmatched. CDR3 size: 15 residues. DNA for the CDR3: TGCGCCAGCAGCTTGGCGTCCACAGGGGGGAACGAGCAGTACTTC. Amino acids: CASSLASTGGNEQYF.

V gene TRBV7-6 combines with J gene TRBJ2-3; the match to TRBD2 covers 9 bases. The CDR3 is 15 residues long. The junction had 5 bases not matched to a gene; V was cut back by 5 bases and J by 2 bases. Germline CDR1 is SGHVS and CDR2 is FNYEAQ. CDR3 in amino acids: CASSRPSGNTDTQYF. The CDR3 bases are TGTGCCAGCAGCCGACCTAGCGGGAACACAGATACGCAGTATTTT.

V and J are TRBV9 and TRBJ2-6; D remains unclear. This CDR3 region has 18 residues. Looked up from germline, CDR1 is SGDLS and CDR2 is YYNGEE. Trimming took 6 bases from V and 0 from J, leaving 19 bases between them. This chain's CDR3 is CASTVAQELISGANVLTF. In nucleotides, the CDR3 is TGTGCCAGCACCGTGGCCCAAGAGCTGATCTCTGGGGCCAACGTCCTGACTTTC.

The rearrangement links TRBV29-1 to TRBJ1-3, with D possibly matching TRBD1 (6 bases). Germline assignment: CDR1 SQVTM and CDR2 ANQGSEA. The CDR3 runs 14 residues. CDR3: CGAGDRSSGNTIYF. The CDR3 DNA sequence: TGCGGCGCAGGGGACCGCAGCTCTGGAAACACCATATATTTT. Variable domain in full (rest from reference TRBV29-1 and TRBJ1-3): SAVISQKPSRDICQRGTSLTIQCQVDSQVTMMFWYRQQPGQSLTLIATANQGSEATYESGFVIDKFPISRPNLTFSTLTVSNMSPEDSSIYLCGAGDRSSGNTIYFGEGSWLTVV.

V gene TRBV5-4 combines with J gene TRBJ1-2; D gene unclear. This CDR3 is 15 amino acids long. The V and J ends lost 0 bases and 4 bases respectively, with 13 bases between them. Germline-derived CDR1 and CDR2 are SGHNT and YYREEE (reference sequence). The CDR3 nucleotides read TGTGCCAGCAGCTTGGCCAAGAGTCTTAGCTATGGCTACACCTTC. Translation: CASSLAKSLSYGYTF.

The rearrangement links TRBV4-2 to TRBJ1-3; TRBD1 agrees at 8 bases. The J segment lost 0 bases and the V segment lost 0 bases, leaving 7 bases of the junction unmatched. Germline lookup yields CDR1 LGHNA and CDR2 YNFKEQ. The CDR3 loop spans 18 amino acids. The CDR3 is CASSQDPLTGGSGNTIYF. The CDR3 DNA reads TGTGCCAGCAGCCAAGACCCTCTCACAGGGGGCTCTGGAAACACCATATATTTT.

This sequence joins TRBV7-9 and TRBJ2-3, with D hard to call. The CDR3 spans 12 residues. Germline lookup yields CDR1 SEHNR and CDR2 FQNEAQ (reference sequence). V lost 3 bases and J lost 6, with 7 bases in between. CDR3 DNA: TGTGCCAGCAGCTTCGGTGGGGATACGCAGTATTTT. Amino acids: CASSFGGDTQYF.

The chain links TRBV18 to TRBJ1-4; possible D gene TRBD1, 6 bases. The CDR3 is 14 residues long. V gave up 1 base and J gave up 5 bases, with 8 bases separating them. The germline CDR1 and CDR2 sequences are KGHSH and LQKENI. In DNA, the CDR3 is TGTGCCAGCTCACCACAGCAGGGGAATGAAAAACTGTTTTTT. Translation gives CASSPQQGNEKLFF.

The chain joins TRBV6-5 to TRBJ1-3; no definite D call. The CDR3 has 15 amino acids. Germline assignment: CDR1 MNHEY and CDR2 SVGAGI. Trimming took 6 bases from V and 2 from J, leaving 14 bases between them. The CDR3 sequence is CASRLDPQAGNTIYF. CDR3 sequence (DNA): TGTGCCAGCAGACTGGACCCTCAGGCTGGAAACACCATATATTTT.

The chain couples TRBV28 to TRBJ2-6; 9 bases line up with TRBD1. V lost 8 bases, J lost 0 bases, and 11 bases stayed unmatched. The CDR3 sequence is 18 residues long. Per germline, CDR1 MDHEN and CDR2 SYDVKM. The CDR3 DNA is TGTGCCAGCGTCGGACCGGGACAGGGTCGCTCTGGGGCCAACGTCCTGACTTTC. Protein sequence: CASVGPGQGRSGANVLTF.